This T cell receptor (beta chain) is drawn from a study of cytomegalovirus exposure and HLA in healthy donors. This PCR relied on a set of 60 Vbeta primers and 13 Jbeta primers. The protocol was immunoSEQ multiplex PCR, while the TCRdb copy is restricted to in-frame clones and leaves out a portion. The table has around 190,000 clones, around 82% seen once. Looked up from germline, CDR1 is SEHNR and CDR2 is FQNEAQ (reference sequence). The V and J ends lost 5 bases and 3 bases, in that order; junction bases with no gene match: 6. The CDR3 contains 17 residues. This chain joins TRBV7-9 and TRBJ2-1, with 14 bases that match TRBD2. The sample was PBMCs. The receptor comes from a woman in her twenties or thirties in good health and CMV-seronegative. CDR3: CASSPRLAGGYYNEQFF. DNA for the CDR3: TGTGCCAGCAGCCCCAGACTAGCGGGAGGGTACTACAATGAGCAGTTCTTC.